Listed below are T cell receptor beta chains from one sample, sequenced in a study of metastatic and nonmetastatic thyroid tumors. TCRdb re-called clones from the PCR reads using MiXCR. The sample contains about 38,000 clones, roughly half of which appear only once. Sequenced: tumor tissue. The receptors were gathered from a male donor with papillary thyroid cancer or a benign thyroid nodule (not recorded which). Some clones in this sample may be carry-over from other donors' samples. The CDR3 runs from the conserved cysteine through the conserved F or W. The order of the fields is V gene, CDR3 length, J gene, CDR3 protein.

>TRBV30|15|TRBJ1-5
CAWSVAGTGNQPQHF
>TRBV7-3|19|TRBJ2-2
CASSLTSSRGHHNTGELFF
>TRBV3-1|15|TRBJ1-6
CASSQARGTNSPLHF
>TRBV2|15|TRBJ1-2
CASAFSGTGGNGYTF
>TRBV6-2/TRBV6-3|15|TRBJ1-1
CASSYSTDSERTAFF
>TRBV6-1|16|TRBJ1-2
CASSGQWGKDNYGYTF
>TRBV20-1|14|TRBJ2-7
CSARFGLASGEQYF
>TRBV6-2/TRBV6-3|13|TRBJ1-2
CASRYPGRGGYTF
>TRBV9|14|TRBJ2-2
CASSVRTSTGELFF
>TRBV12-3/TRBV12-4|13|TRBJ2-1
CASSRGQGNEQFF
>TRBV27|15|TRBJ2-7
CASSSPGRITYEQYF
>TRBV10-3|14|TRBJ1-6
CAISESSEVSPLHF
>TRBV6-1|16|TRBJ2-3
CASSEMGGAGTDTQYF
>TRBV25-1|13|TRBJ2-7
CASSDLSTYEQYF
>TRBV30|13|TRBJ1-2
CAWSVRFGYGYTF
>TRBV19|15|TRBJ2-1
CASSIWQGSYNEQFF
>TRBV6-2/TRBV6-3|14|TRBJ2-7
CASSYSAGLYEQYF
>TRBV7-2|14|TRBJ2-7
CASSLFGQGDEQYF
>TRBV18|13|TRBJ2-7
CASSPFHPYEQYF
>TRBV11-2|17|.
CASSLGQGTGGKNEQFF
>TRBV6-2/TRBV6-3|12|TRBJ2-7
CASSSTSNEQYF
>TRBV6-1|11|TRBJ1-1
CASSERTEAFF
>TRBV4-3|14|TRBJ1-1
CASSQLRDGRAAFF
>TRBV14|13|TRBJ2-1
CASSLGRNNEQFF
>TRBV6-2/TRBV6-3|15|TRBJ2-7
CASSTGTVSFSEQYF
>TRBV12-3/TRBV12-4|14|TRBJ2-2
CASTLKLRIGELFF
>TRBV4-1|14|TRBJ1-1
CASSQDAGNTEAFF
>TRBV20-1|14|TRBJ1-1
CSARSTGSNTEAFF
>TRBV5-5|14|TRBJ2-7
CASSWGQGSYEQYF
>TRBV27|17|TRBJ2-2
CASSLSTDRGRAGELFF
>TRBV18|13|TRBJ2-7
CASEEREFDEQYF
>TRBV3-1|13|TRBJ2-3
CASTSRGRDTQYF
>TRBV12-3/TRBV12-4|12|TRBJ2-7
CASSVYAYEQYF
>TRBV4-1|15|TRBJ2-7
CASSQDEGFSYEQYF
>TRBV9|15|TRBJ2-1
CASSVVGGAGNEQFF
>TRBV20-1|13|TRBJ2-7
CSARASGSFEQYF
>TRBV5-1|15|TRBJ2-7
CASSRAGTGGHEQYF
>TRBV7-8|15|TRBJ2-1
CASSERLAPNNEQFF
>TRBV12-3/TRBV12-4|16|TRBJ1-5
CASSPQGHGGNQPQHF
>TRBV2|12|TRBJ2-7
CASTQDRYEQYF
>TRBV20-1|14|TRBJ2-1
CSARTRLAGVEQFF
>TRBV18|15|TRBJ2-2
CASSSGGANAGELFF
>TRBV6-6|13|TRBJ1-5
CASSYGEGQPQHF
>TRBV28|20|TRBJ2-7
CASSSPKAGQGSRGSYEQYF
>TRBV7-2|14|TRBJ2-1
CASSLAAGLVEQFF